The rows below give T cell receptor beta chains drawn from one sample of a study of blood T cell repertoires in COVID-19. The assay was immunoSEQ multiplex PCR, and TCRdb's table has in-frame clones only and misses some. The sample carries more than 200,000 clones, 88% recorded once. Sequencing used peripheral blood. The receptors come from a man aged 70-80 years with acute or convalescent COVID-19. The CDR3 runs from the conserved cysteine through the conserved F or W. Where a row states a size, it is once, few, many or the class of an expanded clone; other rows omit it.

CDR3 protein: CAISGGTGSNYGYTF
clone size: NA
J gene: TRBJ1-2
V gene: TRBV10-3

CDR3 protein: CASSRQTGLSSSVEQFF
clone size: NA
J gene: TRBJ2-1
V gene: TRBV27

CDR3 protein: CASSKGANFGDGYTF
clone size: NA
J gene: TRBJ1-2
V gene: TRBV4-3

CDR3 protein: CASSLTTGTRSYEQYF
clone size: NA
J gene: TRBJ2-7
V gene: TRBV7-3

CDR3 protein: CASRGTGDAEAFF
clone size: NA
J gene: TRBJ1-1
V gene: TRBV6-5

CDR3 protein: CASSLGGLAGSNEQFF
clone size: NA
J gene: TRBJ2-1
V gene: TRBV7-7

CDR3 protein: CAISESLGREAFF
clone size: NA
J gene: TRBJ1-1
V gene: TRBV10-3

CDR3 protein: CSVEDPASGSYEQYF
clone size: NA
J gene: TRBJ2-7
V gene: TRBV29-1

CDR3 protein: CASSLTAGGVGSPLHF
clone size: NA
J gene: TRBJ1-6
V gene: TRBV7-3

CDR3 protein: CASGLGTGPVYGYTF
clone size: NA
J gene: TRBJ1-2
V gene: TRBV12-5

CDR3 protein: CASSVQGRGTETQYF
clone size: NA
J gene: TRBJ2-5
V gene: TRBV9

CDR3 protein: CASRGGGRNTGELFF
clone size: NA
J gene: TRBJ2-2
V gene: TRBV2

CDR3 protein: CASSRAGVYGYTF
clone size: NA
J gene: TRBJ1-2
V gene: TRBV25-1

CDR3 protein: CASTLRAGGGTGELFF
clone size: NA
J gene: TRBJ2-2
V gene: TRBV5-4

CDR3 protein: CASSAAQTSGQVNEQFF
clone size: NA
J gene: TRBJ2-1
V gene: TRBV9

CDR3 protein: CASSLFQGRGAGLNEQFF
clone size: NA
J gene: TRBJ2-1
V gene: TRBV5-5

CDR3 protein: CASSKAGTGGSQPQHF
clone size: once
J gene: TRBJ1-5
V gene: TRBV21-1

CDR3 protein: CSVDEGARTEAFF
clone size: NA
J gene: TRBJ1-1
V gene: TRBV29-1

CDR3 protein: CASSPIRVANYGYTF
clone size: NA
J gene: TRBJ1-2
V gene: TRBV3-1/TRBV3-2

CDR3 protein: CASSVGGWGNQPQHF
clone size: NA
J gene: TRBJ1-5
V gene: TRBV9

CDR3 protein: CASSQVTGGSPLHF
clone size: NA
J gene: TRBJ1-6
V gene: TRBV14

CDR3 protein: CASSVSGIVEKLFF
clone size: NA
J gene: TRBJ1-4
V gene: TRBV2

CDR3 protein: CASSPQTGGLLPSGNTIYF
clone size: NA
J gene: TRBJ1-3
V gene: TRBV7-6

CDR3 protein: CASSPGTGGLRTGNTIYF
clone size: NA
J gene: TRBJ1-3
V gene: TRBV4-2

CDR3 protein: CASTVGRGNTEAFF
clone size: NA
J gene: TRBJ1-1
V gene: TRBV27

CDR3 protein: CASSSGYLGTEAFF
clone size: NA
J gene: TRBJ1-1
V gene: TRBV7-6

CDR3 protein: CASSISGRGPNEQFF
clone size: NA
J gene: TRBJ2-1
V gene: TRBV19

CDR3 protein: CASSFGSSGIEQYF
clone size: NA
J gene: TRBJ2-7
V gene: TRBV5-1